This TCR beta chain originates from a study of regulatory T cells in long-lasting Graves disease. Arm-PCR of CDR3 regions with iRepertoire HTBI primers generated TCR beta libraries. TCRdb used MiXCR to reprocess the multiplex PCR reads, holding one entry per CDR3 protein. This sample carries over 350,000 distinct CDR3 sequences, 15% of them seen once, and the ten largest clones take about 7.6%. The time point was: newly diagnosed GD, antithyroid drugs for less than 3 months. Scientists built the TCR library using RNA that was extracted from PBMCs. Staff took roughly 8.8 milliliters of peripheral blood and put it into EDTA tubes. This clonotype was found a few times. This CDR3 is 17 amino acids long. Germline V gene sequence: CDR1 MGHRA, CDR2 YSYEKL. V shed 0 bases and J shed 4 bases, with 18 bases lying between them. This sample also appeared in a second study, on T cells in Graves' hyperthyroidism and ophthalmopathy.

The TCR originated in a woman aged 40 to 50 with Graves disease. Sequences were derived from peripheral blood mononuclear cells (PBMCs), sampled at new diagnosis, from a patient treated with antithyroid drugs. The gene calls are TRBV4-1 and TRBJ1-2; D is unresolved. This CDR3 reads CASSQESTLRAPYGYTF. CDR3 coding DNA: TGCGCCAGCAGCCAAGAGTCGACGTTGCGGGCCCCCTATGGCTACACCTTC.